The rows below give T cell receptor beta chains drawn from one sample of a study of blood T cell repertoires in COVID-19. The assay was immunoSEQ multiplex PCR, and TCRdb's table has in-frame clones only and misses some. The repertoire has about 250,000 clones, approximately 90% of them found once; the top ten carry approximately 1.6%. Material: PBMCs or T cells enriched from blood (not recorded which). All receptors come from a man between 40 and 49 years old who had recovered from COVID-19. Each CDR3 is given without its conserved first and last residue. The order of the fields is J gene, CDR3 length, V gene, CDR3 protein.

J gene: TRBJ1-2; CDR3 length: 12; V gene: TRBV28; CDR3 protein: ASSWGRGQYGYT
J gene: TRBJ2-1; CDR3 length: 13; V gene: TRBV9; CDR3 protein: ASSRTGDSYNEQF
J gene: TRBJ2-7; CDR3 length: 12; V gene: TRBV27; CDR3 protein: ASSFNGGHGEQY
J gene: TRBJ2-7; CDR3 length: 11; V gene: TRBV27; CDR3 protein: ASSLAGGHEQY
J gene: TRBJ1-5; CDR3 length: 14; V gene: TRBV21-1; CDR3 protein: ASSKGGATRNQPQH
J gene: TRBJ2-1; CDR3 length: 11; V gene: TRBV18; CDR3 protein: ASSPLQGNEQF
J gene: TRBJ2-7; CDR3 length: 13; V gene: TRBV7-3; CDR3 protein: ASSLLAGYGYEQY
J gene: TRBJ1-1; CDR3 length: 16; V gene: TRBV19; CDR3 protein: ASSIAGTGLLLGTEAF
J gene: TRBJ2-1; CDR3 length: 17; V gene: TRBV14; CDR3 protein: ASSQVGQGDGRESYEQF
J gene: TRBJ2-3; CDR3 length: 15; V gene: TRBV3-1/TRBV3-2; CDR3 protein: ASSLSCPAGGTDTQY
J gene: TRBJ1-6; CDR3 length: 12; V gene: TRBV5-1; CDR3 protein: ASSFGSEGSPLH
J gene: TRBJ2-3; CDR3 length: 13; V gene: TRBV5-1; CDR3 protein: ASSLLGGGADTQY
J gene: TRBJ1-1; CDR3 length: 13; V gene: TRBV9; CDR3 protein: ASSPTGTGPTEAF
J gene: TRBJ1-1; CDR3 length: 12; V gene: TRBV6-5; CDR3 protein: ASSYKDMNTEAF
J gene: TRBJ1-6; CDR3 length: 16; V gene: TRBV4-3; CDR3 protein: ASSLNGGGSSYNSPLH